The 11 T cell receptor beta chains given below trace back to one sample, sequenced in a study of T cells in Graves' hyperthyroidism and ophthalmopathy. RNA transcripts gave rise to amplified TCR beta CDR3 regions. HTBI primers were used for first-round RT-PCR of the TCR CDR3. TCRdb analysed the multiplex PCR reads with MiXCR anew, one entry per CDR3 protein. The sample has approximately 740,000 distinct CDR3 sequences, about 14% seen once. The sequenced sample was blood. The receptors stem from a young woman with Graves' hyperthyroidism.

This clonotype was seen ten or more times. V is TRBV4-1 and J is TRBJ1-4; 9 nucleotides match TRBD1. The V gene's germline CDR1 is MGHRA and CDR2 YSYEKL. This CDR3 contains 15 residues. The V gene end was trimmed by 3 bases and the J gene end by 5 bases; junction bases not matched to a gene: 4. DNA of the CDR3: TGCGCCAGCAGCCACGCCGGGACAGGGAATGAAAAACTGTTTTTT. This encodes CASSHAGTGNEKLFF.

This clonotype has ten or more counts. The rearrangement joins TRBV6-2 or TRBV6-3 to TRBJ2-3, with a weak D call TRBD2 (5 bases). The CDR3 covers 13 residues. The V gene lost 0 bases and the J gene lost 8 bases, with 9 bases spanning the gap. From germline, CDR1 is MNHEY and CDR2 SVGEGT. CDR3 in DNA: TGTGCCAGCAGTTACTCGTTAGCGCCTACGCAGTATTTT. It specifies CASSYSLAPTQYF.

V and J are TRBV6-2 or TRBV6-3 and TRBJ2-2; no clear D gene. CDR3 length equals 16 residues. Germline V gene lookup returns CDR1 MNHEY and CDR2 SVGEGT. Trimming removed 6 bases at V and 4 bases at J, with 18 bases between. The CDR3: CASSKSPLRSTGELFF. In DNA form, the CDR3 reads TGTGCCAGCAGCAAATCTCCCCTGCGAAGCACCGGGGAGCTGTTTTTT.

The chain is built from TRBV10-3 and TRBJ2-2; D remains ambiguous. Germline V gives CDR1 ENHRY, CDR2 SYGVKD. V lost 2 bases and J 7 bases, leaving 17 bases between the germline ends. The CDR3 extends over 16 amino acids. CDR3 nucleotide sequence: TGTGCCATCAGTGAGCAGCCAGCAGAGACCCTCGGGGAGCTGTTTTTT. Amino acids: CAISEQPAETLGELFF.

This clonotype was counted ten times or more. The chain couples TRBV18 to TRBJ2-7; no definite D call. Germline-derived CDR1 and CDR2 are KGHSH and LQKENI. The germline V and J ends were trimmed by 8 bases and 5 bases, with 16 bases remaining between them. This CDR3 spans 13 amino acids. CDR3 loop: CASQSSNSNEQYF. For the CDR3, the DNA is TGTGCCAGCCAAAGTTCTAACAGCAACGAGCAGTACTTC.

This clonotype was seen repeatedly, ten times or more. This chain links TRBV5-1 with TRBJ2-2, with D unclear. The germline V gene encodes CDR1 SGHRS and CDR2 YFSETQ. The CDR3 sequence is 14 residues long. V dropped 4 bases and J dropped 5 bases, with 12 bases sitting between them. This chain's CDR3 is CASSLGLETGELFF. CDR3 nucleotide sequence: TGCGCCAGCAGCCTGGGTTTGGAGACCGGGGAGCTGTTTTTT. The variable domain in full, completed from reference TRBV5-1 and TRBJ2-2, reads KAGVTQTPRYLIKTRGQQVTLSCSPISGHRSVSWYQQTPGQGLQFLFEYFSETQRNKGNFPGRFSGRQFSNSRSEMNVSTLELGDSALYLCASSLGLETGELFFGEGSRLTVL.

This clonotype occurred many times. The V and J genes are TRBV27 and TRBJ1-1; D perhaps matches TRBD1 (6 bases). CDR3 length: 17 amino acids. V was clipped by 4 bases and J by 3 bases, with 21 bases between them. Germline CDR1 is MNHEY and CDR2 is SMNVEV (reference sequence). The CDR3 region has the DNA TGTGCCAGCAGTTCATACAGGGTATGGGGCCAAGACACTGAAGCTTTCTTT. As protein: CASSSYRVWGQDTEAFF.

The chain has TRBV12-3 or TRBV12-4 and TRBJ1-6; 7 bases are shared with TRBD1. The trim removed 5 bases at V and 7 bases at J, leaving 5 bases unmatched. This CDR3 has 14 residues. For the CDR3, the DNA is TGTGCCAGCAGTCAGGGGGGGGTGAATTCACCCCTCCACTTT. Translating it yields CASSQGGVNSPLHF.

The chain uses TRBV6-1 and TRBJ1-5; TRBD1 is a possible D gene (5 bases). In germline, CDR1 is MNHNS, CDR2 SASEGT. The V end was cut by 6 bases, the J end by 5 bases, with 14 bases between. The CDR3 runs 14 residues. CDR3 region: CASSPGTIDQPQHF. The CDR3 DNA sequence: TGTGCCAGCAGCCCCGGGACGATCGATCAGCCCCAGCATTTT.

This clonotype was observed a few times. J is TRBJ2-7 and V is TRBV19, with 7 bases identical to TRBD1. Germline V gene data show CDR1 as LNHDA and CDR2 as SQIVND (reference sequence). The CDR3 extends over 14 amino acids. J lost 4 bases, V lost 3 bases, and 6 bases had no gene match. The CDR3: CASSIGTAGYEQYF. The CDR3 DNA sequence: TGTGCCAGTAGTATCGGGACAGCCGGGTACGAGCAGTACTTC.

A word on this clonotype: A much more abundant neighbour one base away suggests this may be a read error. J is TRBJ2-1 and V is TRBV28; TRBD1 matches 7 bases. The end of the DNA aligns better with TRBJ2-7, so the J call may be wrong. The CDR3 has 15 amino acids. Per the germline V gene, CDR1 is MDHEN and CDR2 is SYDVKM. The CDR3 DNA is TGTGCCAGCAGTCCTTACGGACAGGATTACAATGAGCAGTACTTC. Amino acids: CASSPYGQDYNEQYF.